This record concerns one T cell receptor (beta chain) sequence. Antigen specificity is unknown. V gave up 1 base and J gave up 0 bases; unmatched junction bases: 4. CDR1 and CDR2 from the germline V gene are SGHTA and FQGNSA. The CDR3 is 16 amino acids. This specimen comes from a study of cytomegalovirus exposure and HLA in healthy donors. General observations from the study: No immune exposure information besides CMV serostatus was available. Reports indicate that TCR beta sequences accurately predicted the HLA-A and HLA-B alleles of most subjects. Likely technical artifact: a cluster of highly shared sequence variants.

It was with 60 Vbeta and 13 Jbeta primers that the PCR ran. Libraries were prepared by immunoSEQ multiplex PCR; TCRdb keeps only in-frame clonotypes and omits some of them. The table records about 200,000 clones, more than 85% of them present only once. The sequence came from a woman between 18 and 29 years old in good health and CMV-seronegative. Sequenced material: PBMCs. The rearrangement joins TRBV7-2 to TRBJ2-7; the match to TRBD1 covers 9 bases. The CDR3 spells CASSLGDRVFSYEQYF. CDR3 in DNA: TGTGCCAGCAGCTTAGGGGACAGGGTCTTCTCCTACGAGCAGTACTTC.